This TCR beta chain was captured in a study of blood T cell repertoires in COVID-19. As for the study in general: PBMCs, B-cell-depleted T cells, or T cells were the source of the cDNA or gDNA that made up the material.

Germline V gene sequence: CDR1 SGHRS, CDR2 YFSETQ. V was pared by 2 bases and J by 1 base, with 6 bases between. The CDR3 has 13 amino acids. Clones were sequenced by immunoSEQ multiplex PCR, and TCRdb holds only the in-frame ones, with some missing. The sample yields 180,000 or so clones, 70% to 85% seen once. The specimen sequenced was peripheral blood. This sequence joins TRBV5-1 and TRBJ2-5, with unresolved D. This clonotype was sampled from a human donor with acute or convalescent COVID-19. The donor label of this sample is uncertain. Here the CDR3 reads CASSFDIQETQYF. The CDR3 DNA sequence: TGCGCCAGCAGCTTCGACATCCAAGAGACCCAGTACTTC.